This T cell receptor beta chain comes out of a study of T cells after yellow fever vaccination. Study results and limitations: Once the booster was given, most primary-vaccination clones reappeared, at approximately 97% for CD4 and roughly 90% for CD8.

Each CDR3 protein is one row after TCRdb ran MiXCR on the 5' RACE reads. The sample has some 340,000 distinct CDR3 sequences, around 10% seen once. Germline CDR1 and CDR2: SGHTA and FQGNSA. This CDR3 contains 15 residues. V lost 5 bases to trimming and J lost 5 bases, with 18 bases between them. Comment on this clonotype: As yet, its antigen is unknown.

The receptor was isolated from a man younger than 35 who received the YFV17D yellow fever vaccine. This sequence joins TRBV7-2 and TRBJ2-5; either TRBD1 or TRBD2 may fit D (7 bases each). The input for sequencing was CD4+ T cells sorted from PBMCs, taken 45 days after the yellow fever booster vaccination. The CDR3 reads CASSPQGGLGETQYF. The CDR3 coding sequence is TGTGCCAGCAGCCCCCAGGGGGGGTTGGGGGAGACCCAGTACTTC.